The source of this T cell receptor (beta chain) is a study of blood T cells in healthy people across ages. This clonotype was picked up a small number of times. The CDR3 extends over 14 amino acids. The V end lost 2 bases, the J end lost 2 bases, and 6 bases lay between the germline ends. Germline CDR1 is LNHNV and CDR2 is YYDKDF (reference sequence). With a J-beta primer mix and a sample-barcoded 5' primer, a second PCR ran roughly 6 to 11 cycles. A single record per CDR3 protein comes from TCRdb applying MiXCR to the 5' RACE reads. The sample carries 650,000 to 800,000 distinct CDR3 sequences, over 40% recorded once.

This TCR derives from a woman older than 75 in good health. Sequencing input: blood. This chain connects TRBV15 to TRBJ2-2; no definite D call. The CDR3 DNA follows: TGTGCCACCAGCAGATGGGATAACACCGGGGAGCTGTTTTTT. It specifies CATSRWDNTGELFF.